This T cell receptor (beta chain) was profiled in a study of blood T cell repertoires in COVID-19. Study context: COVID-19 samples collected from the United States, Italy and Spain covered acute and convalescent phases. T cells, B-cell-depleted T cells, or PBMCs provided the cDNA or gDNA that served as material.

V dropped 4 bases and J dropped 3 bases, with 11 bases sitting between them. Germline values: CDR1 SGDLS, CDR2 YYNGEE. The CDR3 has 14 amino acids. In the authors' workflow: Nucleated cell number was recorded as an estimate derived from reference gene primer amplification. Assay used: immunoSEQ multiplex PCR; TCRdb lists only in-frame clones, some missing. That table is the source of V, J and clone size, and D and trimming were worked out from the DNA. The top ten clones hold around 0.58% of a sample with some 70,000 clones, 75% to 90% of them seen once. The chain combines TRBV9 with TRBJ1-3, with D tentatively TRBD1 (5 bases). The sample comprised peripheral blood. The clonotype originates from a man aged 55 to 70 with acute or convalescent COVID-19. CDR3 sequence (DNA): TGTGCCAGCAGCACCCAGGGCTTTGGAAACACCATATATTTT. It is translated as CASSTQGFGNTIYF.